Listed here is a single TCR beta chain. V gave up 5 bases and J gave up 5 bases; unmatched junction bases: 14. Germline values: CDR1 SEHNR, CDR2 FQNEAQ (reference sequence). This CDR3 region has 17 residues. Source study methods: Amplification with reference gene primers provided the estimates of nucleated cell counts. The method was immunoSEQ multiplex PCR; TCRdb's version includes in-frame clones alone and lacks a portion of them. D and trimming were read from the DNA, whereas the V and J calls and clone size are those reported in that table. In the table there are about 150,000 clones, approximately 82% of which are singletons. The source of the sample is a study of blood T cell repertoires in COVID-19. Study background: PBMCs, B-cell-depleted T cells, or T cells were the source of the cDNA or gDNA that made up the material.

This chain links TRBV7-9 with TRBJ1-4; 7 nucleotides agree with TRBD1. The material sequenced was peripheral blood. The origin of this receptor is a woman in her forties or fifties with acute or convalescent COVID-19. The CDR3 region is CASSPIGGRGWNEKLFF. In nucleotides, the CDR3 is TGTGCCAGCAGCCCTATAGGGGGCAGGGGATGGAATGAAAAACTGTTTTTT.